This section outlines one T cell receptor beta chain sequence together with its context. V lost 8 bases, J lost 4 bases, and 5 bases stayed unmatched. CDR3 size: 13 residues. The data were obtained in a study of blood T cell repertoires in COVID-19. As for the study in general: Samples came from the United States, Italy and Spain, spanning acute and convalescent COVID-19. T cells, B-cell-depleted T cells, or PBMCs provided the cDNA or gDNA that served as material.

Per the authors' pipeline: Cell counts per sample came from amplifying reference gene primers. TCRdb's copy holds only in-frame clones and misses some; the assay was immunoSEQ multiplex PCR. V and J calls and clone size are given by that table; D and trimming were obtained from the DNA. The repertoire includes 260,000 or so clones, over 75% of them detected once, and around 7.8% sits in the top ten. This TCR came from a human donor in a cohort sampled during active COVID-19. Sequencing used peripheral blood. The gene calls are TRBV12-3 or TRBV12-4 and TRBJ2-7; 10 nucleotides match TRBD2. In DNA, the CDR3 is TGTGCCAGCGGTCTAGCGGGAGCATACGAGCAGTACTTC. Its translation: CASGLAGAYEQYF.